These 14 T cell receptor beta chains were sequenced from one sample in a study of CD8 T cells in Susac syndrome. Random hexamers served to reverse transcribe roughly 0.45 to 1 ug RNA. TCRdb reprocessed the immunoSEQ multiplex PCR reads via MiXCR and lists one record per CDR3 protein. The sample records under 200,000 distinct CDR3 sequences, 85% to 95% being singletons. Sequencing input: CD8+ T cells from PBMCs. The origin of the receptors is a human donor with multiple sclerosis.

The gene calls are TRBV7-9 and TRBJ2-1, with 9 bases aligning to TRBD1. CDR1 is SEHNR, CDR2 FQNEAQ, per germline (reference sequence). The CDR3 is made up of 14 amino acids. Unmatched junction bases numbered 6, after V lost 4 bases and J lost 8 bases. The CDR3 sequence: CASSSGTGIDEQFF. DNA for the CDR3: TGTGCCAGCAGCTCCGGGACAGGGATCGATGAGCAGTTCTTC.

This chain uses TRBV27 with TRBJ1-1; no firm D call. With 3 bases removed from V and 0 bases from J, the gap between germline ends came to 8 bases. The CDR3 has 14 residues. Germline V gene lookup returns CDR1 MNHEY and CDR2 SMNVEV (reference sequence). The CDR3 reads CASSLRTVNTEAFF. The CDR3 nucleotides read TGTGCCAGCAGTTTGCGGACGGTGAACACTGAAGCTTTCTTT.

CDR3 region: CATKGQVNTEAFF. CDR3 bases: TGTGCCACCAAGGGACAGGTGAACACTGAAGCTTTCTTT. V usage is TRBV15 and J usage is TRBJ1-1; 8 bases agree with TRBD1. V was pared by 7 bases and J by 0 bases, with 1 base of the junction left unmatched. The CDR3 spans 13 residues. Germline-derived CDR1 and CDR2 are LNHNV and YYDKDF (reference sequence).

This clonotype was seen a single time. The V and J genes are TRBV2 and TRBJ2-5; TRBD2 matches 7 bases. With 7 bases clipped from V and 5 bases from J, the junction kept 7 bases outside the gene matches. This CDR3 region has 13 residues. Germline V gene data show CDR1 as SNHLY and CDR2 as FYNNEI. CDR3 sequence: CASKEGGSETQYF. The CDR3 DNA is TGTGCCAGCAAGGAGGGCGGGAGTGAGACCCAGTACTTC. The full variable domain, in which reference TRBV2 and TRBJ2-5 provide the parts outside the CDR3, is EPEVTQTPSHQVTQMGQEVILRCVPISNHLYFYWYRQILGQKVEFLVSFYNNEISEKSEIFDDQFSVERPDGSNFTLKIRSTKLEDSAMYFCASKEGGSETQYFGPGTRLLVL.

The table lists this clonotype with a few counts. The rearrangement links TRBV27 to TRBJ1-1; D not certain. V was pared by 0 bases and J by 0 bases, with 8 bases between. Germline CDR1 is MNHEY and CDR2 is SMNVEV (reference sequence). The CDR3 is 15 amino acids. The CDR3 sequence: CASSLSAALNTEAFF. In nucleotides, the CDR3 is TGTGCCAGCAGTTTATCGGCAGCCTTGAACACTGAAGCTTTCTTT.

This chain links TRBV5-1 with TRBJ2-7, with D possibly being TRBD1 (5 bases). The germline V gene has CDR1 SGHRS and CDR2 YFSETQ. V was pared by 0 bases and J by 3 bases, with 10 bases between. The CDR3 extends over 14 amino acids. This chain's CDR3 is CASSLGDSHYEQYF. CDR3 coding DNA: TGCGCCAGCAGCTTGGGAGACAGCCACTACGAGCAGTACTTC.

Only a few counts were recorded for this clonotype. The gene calls are TRBV2 and TRBJ2-1, with unresolved D. The ends were cut back, 4 bases at V and 0 bases at J, with 7 bases in the middle. Germline V lookup: CDR1 SNHLY, CDR2 FYNNEI. There are 14 residues in the CDR3. CDR3 amino acids: CASSGPSSYNEQFF. CDR3 bases: TGTGCCAGCAGTGGTCCGAGCTCCTACAATGAGCAGTTCTTC. Full variable domain (outside the CDR3, taken from reference TRBV2 and TRBJ2-1): EPEVTQTPSHQVTQMGQEVILRCVPISNHLYFYWYRQILGQKVEFLVSFYNNEISEKSEIFDDQFSVERPDGSNFTLKIRSTKLEDSAMYFCASSGPSSYNEQFFGPGTRLTVL.

J is TRBJ2-7 and V is TRBV7-9; a weak D match, TRBD1 (6 bases). The CDR3 has 13 amino acids. CDR1 is SEHNR and CDR2 is FQNEAQ in the germline V gene (reference sequence). Trimming took 2 bases from V and 6 from J, leaving 11 bases between them. The CDR3 region has the DNA TGTGCCAGCAGCTTATCAGGGGACGGCGAGCAGTACTTC. It translates to CASSLSGDGEQYF.

The V call is TRBV25-1, the J call TRBJ2-1; no reliable D call. CDR3 size: 11 residues. V was trimmed by 7 bases and J by 4 bases, leaving 5 bases between them. Germline values: CDR1 MGHDK, CDR2 SYGVNS. The CDR3 DNA sequence: TGTGCCAGCAAACTATACAATGAGCAGTTCTTC. Its translation: CASKLYNEQFF.

This chain connects TRBV7-9 to TRBJ2-7; D remains unclear. There are 15 residues in the CDR3. Trimming took 4 bases from V and 5 from J, leaving 18 bases between them. CDR1 and CDR2 (germline): SEHNR, FQNEAQ (reference sequence). CDR3 nucleotide sequence: TGTGCCAGCAGCTCGTCCGGGTCTGGGGTCCACGAGCAGTACTTC. This gives the protein CASSSSGSGVHEQYF.

The chain uses TRBV12-3 or TRBV12-4 and TRBJ2-7, with 9 bases that match TRBD1. With 5 bases clipped from V and 5 bases from J, the junction kept 10 bases outside the gene matches. This CDR3 has 15 amino acids. CDR3 sequence reads: CASSKGTGSTHEQYF. CDR3 coding DNA: TGTGCCAGCAGTAAGGGGACAGGGAGCACCCACGAGCAGTACTTC.

The chain is built from TRBV15 and TRBJ2-1, with 7 bases aligning to TRBD2. This CDR3 is built from 16 residues. Germline values: CDR1 LNHNV, CDR2 YYDKDF (reference sequence). The V and J ends lost 4 bases and 0 bases, in that order; junction bases with no gene match: 6. Written as DNA, the CDR3 is TGTGCCACCAGCACCGTAGCGGGTAGCTCCTACAATGAGCAGTTCTTC. Translating it yields CATSTVAGSSYNEQFF.

This chain connects TRBV6-5 to TRBJ1-2; TRBD1 matches at 7 bases. CDR1 and CDR2 from the germline V gene are MNHEY and SVGAGI. The V and J ends lost 2 bases and 3 bases, in that order; junction bases with no gene match: 0. The CDR3 is 13 amino acids. The CDR3 DNA sequence: TGTGCCAGCAGTTACGGGACAGACTATGGCTACACCTTC. It codes for CASSYGTDYGYTF.

CDR3 in DNA: TGTGCCAGCCTCGGGGGAGTCGGTGCCTACGAGCAGTACTTC. Protein product: CASLGGVGAYEQYF. This chain connects TRBV7-9 to TRBJ2-7; tentatively, D is TRBD2 (6 bases). There are 14 residues in the CDR3. The V gene lost 8 bases and the J gene lost 2 bases, with 16 bases spanning the gap. Germline CDR1 is SEHNR and CDR2 is FQNEAQ (reference sequence).